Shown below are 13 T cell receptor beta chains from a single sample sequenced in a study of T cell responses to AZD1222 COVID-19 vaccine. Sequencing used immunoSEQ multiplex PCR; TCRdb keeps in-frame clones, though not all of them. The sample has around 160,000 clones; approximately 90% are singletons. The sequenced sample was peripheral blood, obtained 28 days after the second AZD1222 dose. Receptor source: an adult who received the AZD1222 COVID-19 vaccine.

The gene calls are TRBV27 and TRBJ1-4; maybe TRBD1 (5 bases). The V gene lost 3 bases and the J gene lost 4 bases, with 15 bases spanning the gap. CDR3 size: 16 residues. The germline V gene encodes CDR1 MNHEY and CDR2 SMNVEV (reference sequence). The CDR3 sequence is CASSFSGTGYNEKLFF. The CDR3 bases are TGTGCCAGCAGTTTTTCGGGGACGGGATATAATGAAAAACTGTTTTTT.

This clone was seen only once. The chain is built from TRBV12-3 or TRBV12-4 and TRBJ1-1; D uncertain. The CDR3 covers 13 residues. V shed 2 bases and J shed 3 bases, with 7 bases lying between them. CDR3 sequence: CASSLRPDTEAFF. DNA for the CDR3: TGTGCCAGCAGTTTAAGACCCGACACTGAAGCTTTCTTT.

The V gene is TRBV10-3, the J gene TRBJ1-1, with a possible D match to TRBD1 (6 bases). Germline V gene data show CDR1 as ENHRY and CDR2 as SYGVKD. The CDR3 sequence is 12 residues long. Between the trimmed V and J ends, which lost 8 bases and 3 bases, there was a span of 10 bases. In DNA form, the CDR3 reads TGTGCCATCGCCAACAGGGACACTGAAGCTTTCTTT. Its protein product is CAIANRDTEAFF.

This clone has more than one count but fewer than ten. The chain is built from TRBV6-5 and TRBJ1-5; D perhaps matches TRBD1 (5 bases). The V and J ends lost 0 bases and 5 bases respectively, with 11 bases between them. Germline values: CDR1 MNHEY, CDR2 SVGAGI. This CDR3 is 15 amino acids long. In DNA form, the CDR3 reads TGTGCCAGCAGTTACTCGGCAGGGCCGGATCAGCCCCAGCATTTT. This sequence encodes CASSYSAGPDQPQHF.

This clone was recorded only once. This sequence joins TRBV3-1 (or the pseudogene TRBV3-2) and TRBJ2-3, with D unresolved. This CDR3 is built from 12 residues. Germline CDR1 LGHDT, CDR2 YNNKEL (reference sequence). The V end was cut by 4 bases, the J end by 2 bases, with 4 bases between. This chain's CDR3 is CASSPNTDTQYF. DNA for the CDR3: TGTGCCAGCAGCCCGAACACAGATACGCAGTATTTT.

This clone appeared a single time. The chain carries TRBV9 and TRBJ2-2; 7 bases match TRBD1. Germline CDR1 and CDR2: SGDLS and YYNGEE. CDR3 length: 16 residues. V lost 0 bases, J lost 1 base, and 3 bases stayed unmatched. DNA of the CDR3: TGTGCCAGCAGCGTAGCGACAGGGATGAACACCGGGGAGCTGTTTTTT. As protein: CASSVATGMNTGELFF.

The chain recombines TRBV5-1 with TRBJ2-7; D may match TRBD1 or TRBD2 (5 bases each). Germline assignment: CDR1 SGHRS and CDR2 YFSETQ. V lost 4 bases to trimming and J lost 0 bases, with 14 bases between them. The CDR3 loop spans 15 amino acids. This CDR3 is CASSQSEGFSYEQYF. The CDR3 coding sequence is TGCGCCAGCAGCCAGTCTGAGGGGTTCTCCTACGAGCAGTACTTC.

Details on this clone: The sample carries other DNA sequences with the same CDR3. The CDR3 DNA reads as TGCGCCAGCAGCCCGACTAGCGGGGGGGAGACCCAGTACTTC. This encodes CASSPTSGGETQYF. The chain carries TRBV4-1 and TRBJ2-5; 13 positions agree with TRBD2. Per the germline V gene, CDR1 is MGHRA and CDR2 is YSYEKL. The CDR3 covers 14 residues. V was pared by 4 bases and J by 5 bases, with 1 base of the junction left unmatched.

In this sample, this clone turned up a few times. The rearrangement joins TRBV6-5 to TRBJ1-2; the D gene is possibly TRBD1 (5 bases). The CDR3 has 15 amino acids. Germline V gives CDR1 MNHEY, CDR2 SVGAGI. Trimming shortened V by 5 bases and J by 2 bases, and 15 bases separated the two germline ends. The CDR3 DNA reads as TGTGCCAGCAGTCTTTCAGGGCCCTCCAACTATGGCTACACCTTC. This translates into CASSLSGPSNYGYTF.

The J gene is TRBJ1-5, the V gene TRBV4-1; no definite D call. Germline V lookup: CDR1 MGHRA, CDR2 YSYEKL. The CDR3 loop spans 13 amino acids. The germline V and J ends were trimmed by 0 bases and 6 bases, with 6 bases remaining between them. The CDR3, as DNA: TGCGCCAGCAGCCAAGATTTAGGTCAGCCCCAGCATTTT. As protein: CASSQDLGQPQHF.

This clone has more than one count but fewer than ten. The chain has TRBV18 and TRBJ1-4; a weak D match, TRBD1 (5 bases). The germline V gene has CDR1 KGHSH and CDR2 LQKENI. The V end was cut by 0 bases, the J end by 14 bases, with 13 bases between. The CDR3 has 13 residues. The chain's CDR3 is CASSPPEGSPLFF. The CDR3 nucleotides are TGTGCCAGCTCACCACCGGAGGGGTCTCCCCTGTTTTTT.

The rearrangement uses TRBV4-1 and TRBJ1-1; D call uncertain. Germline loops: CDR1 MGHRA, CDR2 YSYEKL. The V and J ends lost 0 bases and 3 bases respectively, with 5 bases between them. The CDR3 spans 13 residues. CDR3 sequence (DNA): TGCGCCAGCAGCCAAGACATTTACACTGAAGCTTTCTTT. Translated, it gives CASSQDIYTEAFF.

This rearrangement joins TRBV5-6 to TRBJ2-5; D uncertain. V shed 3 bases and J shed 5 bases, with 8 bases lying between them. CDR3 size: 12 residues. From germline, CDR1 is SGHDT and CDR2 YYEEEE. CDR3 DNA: TGTGCCAGCAGCTGGTCCGAGGAGACCCAGTACTTC. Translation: CASSWSEETQYF.